One T cell receptor beta chain is described in this entry. Produced via immunoSEQ multiplex PCR; TCRdb's table is partial and in-frame only. Found here are fewer than 200,000 clones, about nine tenths of them singletons; the top ten hold roughly 24%. This CDR3 comprises 15 residues. Trimming stripped 6 bases from V and 2 bases from J, with 14 bases between. The germline V gene encodes CDR1 SNHLY and CDR2 FYNNEI. The entry originates in a study of blood T cell repertoires in COVID-19. The sequence came from a man aged 60 to 75 with acute or convalescent COVID-19. This chain links TRBV2 with TRBJ2-1; perhaps TRBD1 as D (5 bases). The sample taken for sequencing was peripheral blood. The CDR3 bases are TGTGCCAGCAGGGCCACAGGTTACGCCTACAATGAGCAGTTCTTC. Its protein product is CASRATGYAYNEQFF.